A single sample is the source of the 13 T cell receptor beta chains below, sequenced in a study of T cells in Graves' hyperthyroidism and ophthalmopathy. RNA transcripts gave rise to amplified TCR beta CDR3 regions. A set of HTBI primers served as the primers for a first-round RT-PCR of the TCR CDR3. TCRdb called the multiplex PCR reads again in MiXCR, with one record for every CDR3 protein. Seen here are 350,000 to 400,000 distinct CDR3 sequences, approximately 15% observed once, and the top ten hold approximately 10%. Sequenced sample: blood. The receptor set was obtained from a woman between 55 and 75 years old with Graves' hyperthyroidism.

This chain joins TRBV20-1 and TRBJ2-1; 11 bases map to TRBD1. The CDR3 sequence is 17 residues long. Germline V lookup: CDR1 DFQATT, CDR2 SNEGSKA (reference sequence). The V gene end was trimmed by 3 bases and the J gene end by 9 bases; junction bases not matched to a gene: 16. The CDR3, as DNA: TGCAGTGCTAGTCCCCCCCGAGCCGGACAGGGGGCGGGTGAGCAGTTCTTC. This gives the protein CSASPPRAGQGAGEQFF.

The chain is built from TRBV20-1 and TRBJ2-1, with TRBD2 matching 8 bases. The CDR3 is made up of 14 amino acids. V lost 6 bases and J lost 8; bases outside the gene matches: 12. CDR1 and CDR2 (germline): DFQATT, SNEGSKA (reference sequence). The CDR3 spells CSARGLVGVYEQFF. In DNA, the CDR3 is TGCAGTGCGCGGGGACTAGTGGGAGTATATGAGCAGTTCTTC.

This clonotype was detected only a few times. V usage is TRBV6-5 and J usage is TRBJ2-7, with 16 positions matching TRBD2. The V segment lost 2 bases and the J segment 6 bases; nucleotides outside the gene matches: 13. This CDR3 is 19 amino acids long. The germline CDR1 and CDR2 sequences are MNHEY and SVGAGI. DNA for the CDR3: TGTGCCAGCAGTTACGCCACACCCGGGACTAGCGGGAGGGCCTCCGAGCAGTACTTC. Encoded protein: CASSYATPGTSGRASEQYF.

The V gene is TRBV28, the J gene TRBJ2-1; tentatively, D is TRBD2 (5 bases). Deletions cut 2 bases from V and 8 bases from J, with 13 bases between. The germline CDR1 and CDR2 sequences are MDHEN and SYDVKM. The CDR3 contains 14 residues. The CDR3 sequence: CASSLGGTLDEQFF. The CDR3 DNA reads TGTGCCAGCAGTTTAGGAGGAACCCTCGATGAGCAGTTCTTC.

The V call is TRBV9, the J call TRBJ2-7, with D possibly being TRBD2 (6 bases). The CDR3 has 14 amino acids. V dropped 0 bases and J dropped 0 bases, with 7 bases sitting between them. Germline values: CDR1 SGDLS, CDR2 YYNGEE. As DNA, the CDR3 is TGTGCCAGCAGCGTAGACGGGGGCTCCTACGAGCAGTACTTC. Translated, it gives CASSVDGGSYEQYF. Combining the CDR3 with reference TRBV9 and TRBJ2-7 gives the whole variable domain DSGVTQTPKHLITATGQRVTLRCSPRSGDLSVYWYQQSLDQGLQFLIQYYNGEERAKGNILERFSAQQFPDLHSELNLSSLELGDSALYFCASSVDGGSYEQYFGPGTRLTVT.

The chain joins TRBV11-2 to TRBJ2-2; a weak D match, TRBD2 (7 bases). The V and J ends lost 5 bases and 4 bases respectively, with 20 bases between them. This CDR3 has 17 residues. CDR1 and CDR2 (germline): SGHAT, FQNNGV. The CDR3 DNA is TGTGCCAGCAGCGAAAGAGCGGGACATGGGGGCACCGGGGAGCTGTTTTTT. It is translated as CASSERAGHGGTGELFF.

This clonotype was seen only once. The chain links TRBV7-2 to TRBJ1-5; 8 bases are shared with TRBD1. The DNA end favors TRBJ2-3, so the J call may be wrong. Germline CDR1 is SGHTA and CDR2 is FQGNSA. The CDR3 consists of 14 residues. The chain's CDR3 is CASSGTGGAQPQYF. CDR3 DNA sequence: TGTGCCAGCAGCGGGACAGGTGGGGCTCAGCCCCAGTATTTT.

This clonotype has at least ten counts. V and J are TRBV12-5 and TRBJ2-7; D may be TRBD2 (6 bases). The CDR3 length is 15 residues. Trimming left V 3 bases short and J 3 bases short, with 15 bases between. Germline V gives CDR1 LGHNT, CDR2 FRNRAP. CDR3 sequence: CASGFGRVGGYEQYF. In DNA form, the CDR3 reads TGTGCTAGTGGTTTCGGCAGGGTGGGGGGCTACGAGCAGTACTTC.

The sample holds many counts of this clonotype. The V and J genes are TRBV11-2 and TRBJ1-2; the D gene is possibly TRBD1 (5 bases). CDR3 size: 15 residues. Germline CDR1 SGHAT, CDR2 FQNNGV. The V and J ends lost 9 bases and 0 bases respectively, with 17 bases between them. The CDR3, as DNA: TGTGCCAGTAAGCTTTCCCCAGGGACTAACTATGGCTACACCTTC. Translation: CASKLSPGTNYGYTF. The whole variable domain, filled in from reference TRBV11-2 and TRBJ1-2, reads EAGVAQSPRYKIIEKRQSVAFWCNPISGHATLYWYQQILGQGPKLLIQFQNNGVVDDSQLPKDRFSAERLKGVDSTLKIQPAKLEDSAVYLCASKLSPGTNYGYTFGSGTRLTVV.

The rearrangement uses TRBV5-4 and TRBJ2-1; a possible D gene is TRBD2 (6 bases). In germline, CDR1 is SGHNT, CDR2 YYREEE (reference sequence). Trimming left V 4 bases short and J 7 bases short, with 21 bases between. The length of the CDR3 is 16 residues. The CDR3 is CASSPESGGPSNEQFF. The CDR3 DNA reads as TGTGCCAGCAGCCCAGAGTCAGGAGGGCCATCGAATGAGCAGTTCTTC.

The chain links TRBV19 to TRBJ1-5, with TRBD1 identical over 9 bases. The V gene's germline CDR1 is LNHDA and CDR2 SQIVND (reference sequence). This CDR3 spans 14 amino acids. V shed 3 bases and J 5 bases; nucleotides not matched to a gene: 2. CDR3 residues: CASSIGTGHQPQHF. CDR3 DNA: TGTGCCAGTAGTATTGGGACAGGGCATCAGCCCCAGCATTTT.

The chain carries TRBV11-2 and TRBJ2-3; 11 bases align to TRBD2. The V gene end was trimmed by 5 bases and the J gene end by 10 bases; junction bases not matched to a gene: 11. The CDR3 consists of 15 residues. Germline V gives CDR1 SGHAT, CDR2 FQNNGV. The CDR3 reads CASSPSLAGGPPQYF. The CDR3 bases are TGTGCCAGCAGCCCCTCCTTAGCGGGAGGGCCGCCGCAGTATTTT.

At least ten counts were recorded for this clonotype. The chain links TRBV6-1 to TRBJ2-7; the D gene could be TRBD1 or TRBD2 (7 bases each). CDR1 is MNHNS, CDR2 SASEGT, per germline. CDR3 length: 15 residues. V lost 10 bases, J lost 5 bases, and 24 bases lay in between. CDR3 sequence: CANQKRDRSFDEQYF. CDR3 coding DNA: TGTGCCAACCAAAAGCGGGACAGAAGCTTCGACGAGCAGTACTTC.